The 25 T cell receptor beta chains below were found in one sample sequenced in a study of T cell changes during pregnancy in multiple sclerosis. Some clones are missing from TCRdb's copy, which holds only in-frame ones; the method was immunoSEQ multiplex PCR. Of about 83,000 clones detected, roughly nine tenths appear once; the ten largest clones hold roughly 4%. The material sequenced was PBMCs, taken in the first trimester of pregnancy. Receptors originate from a female donor in good health, serving as a control in a pregnancy study. Some clones in this sample may be carry-over from other donors' samples.

The chain couples TRBV11-2 to TRBJ2-5; 8 nucleotides line up with TRBD2. V trimming: 2 bases; J trimming: 5 bases; junction bases outside the gene matches: 7. Germline CDR1 and CDR2: SGHAT and FQNNGV. The CDR3 totals 15 residues. The CDR3 DNA is TGTGCCAGCAGCTTATCCGGCGGGAGGAGGGAGACCCAGTACTTC. Translated: CASSLSGGRRETQYF.

The chain combines TRBV27 with TRBJ2-2; D perhaps matches TRBD1 (6 bases). The germline CDR1 and CDR2 sequences are MNHEY and SMNVEV (reference sequence). This CDR3 is built from 18 residues. V lost 5 bases, J lost 3 bases, and 22 bases lay in between. CDR3 sequence: CASSPTFLRQVDTGELFF. CDR3 DNA sequence: TGTGCCAGCAGTCCCACCTTCCTTAGACAGGTAGACACCGGGGAGCTGTTTTTT.

The chain employs TRBV10-3 and TRBJ2-7; 13 bases match TRBD2. V shed 5 bases and J 2 bases; nucleotides not matched to a gene: 3. The germline V gene encodes CDR1 ENHRY and CDR2 SYGVKD. CDR3 size: 15 residues. Written as DNA, the CDR3 is TGTGCCATCAGTACGGGACTAGCGGGACCCTACGAGCAGTACTTC. Translated: CAISTGLAGPYEQYF.

The rearrangement joins TRBV6-6 to TRBJ2-3; 7 bases agree with TRBD1. This CDR3 contains 13 residues. Trimming cost V 5 bases and J 4 bases; bases outside gene matches: 3. Germline V gene sequence: CDR1 MNHNY, CDR2 SVGAGI (reference sequence). CDR3 DNA: TGTGCCAGCAGTACTAGGGGGCCAGATACGCAGTATTTT. Its protein is CASSTRGPDTQYF.

The J gene is TRBJ2-7, the V gene TRBV6-5; tentative D call: TRBD1 (6 bases). V was clipped by 0 bases and J by 2 bases, with 14 bases between them. This CDR3 has 16 residues. Germline V gives CDR1 MNHEY, CDR2 SVGAGI. Here the CDR3 reads CASSYSIPDSPYEQYF. Here the CDR3 DNA reads TGTGCCAGCAGTTACTCGATCCCGGACAGCCCCTACGAGCAGTACTTC.

The chain is built from TRBV7-2 and TRBJ1-1; D is uncertain. The germline CDR1 and CDR2 sequences are SGHTA and FQGNSA. The CDR3 has 14 amino acids. The V gene lost 1 base and the J gene lost 1 base, with 7 bases spanning the gap. DNA of the CDR3: TGTGCCAGCAGCTTAGGGAGTTCGAACACTGAAGCTTTCTTT. Amino acids: CASSLGSSNTEAFF.

The chain combines TRBV28 with TRBJ2-2; 10 bases are shared with TRBD2. Germline assignment: CDR1 MDHEN and CDR2 SYDVKM. Trimming took 5 bases from V and 3 from J; bases not matched to a gene: 15. This CDR3 has 19 residues. CDR3: CASSIIHLAGDSHTGELFF. CDR3 sequence (DNA): TGTGCCAGCAGTATAATCCATCTAGCGGGAGATTCGCACACCGGGGAGCTGTTTTTT.

The chain joins TRBV7-9 to TRBJ2-1; maybe TRBD2 (7 bases). The CDR3 is 16 residues long. V shed 7 bases and J shed 5 bases, with 21 bases lying between them. CDR1 is SEHNR and CDR2 is FQNEAQ in the germline V gene (reference sequence). The CDR3 bases are TGTGCCAGCACCCCAGGGGAGCGGGAAGGCAACAATGAGCAGTTCTTC. Protein sequence: CASTPGEREGNNEQFF.

The chain couples TRBV28 to TRBJ1-2; 10 bases agree with TRBD1. Germline V gene lookup returns CDR1 MDHEN and CDR2 SYDVKM. The CDR3 loop spans 16 amino acids. Trimming took 5 bases from V and 4 from J; bases not matched to a gene: 10. The CDR3 sequence: CASSTQGQGLPYGYTF. The DNA for the CDR3 is TGTGCCAGCAGTACCCAGGGACAGGGGCTACCCTATGGCTACACCTTC.

The chain joins TRBV4-1 to TRBJ1-1; a possible D gene is TRBD1 (5 bases). This CDR3 spans 14 amino acids. V shed 1 base and J shed 5 bases, with 11 bases lying between them. Germline CDR1 and CDR2: MGHRA and YSYEKL. The CDR3 DNA sequence: TGCGCCAGCAGCCAAGTCGGGGGACGGACTGAAGCTTTCTTT. Translated: CASSQVGGRTEAFF.

The chain recombines TRBV4-2 with TRBJ1-3, with TRBD1 matching 7 bases. V lost 4 bases, J lost 7 bases, and 13 bases stayed unmatched. The length of the CDR3 is 16 residues. Germline CDR1 is LGHNA and CDR2 is YNFKEQ. The CDR3 DNA follows: TGTGCCAGCAGCCTCTCACAGGGGACGGCGAAGAACACCATATATTTT. It encodes CASSLSQGTAKNTIYF.

This clone showed up just once. This sequence joins TRBV7-2 and TRBJ2-2; a possible D gene is TRBD2 (5 bases). Germline lookup yields CDR1 SGHTA and CDR2 FQGNSA. Trimming stripped 1 base from V and 8 bases from J, with 11 bases between. The CDR3 runs to 14 residues. DNA for the CDR3: TGTGCCAGCAGCTTAGGCCACCGGGGTGGGGAGCTGTTTTTT. Protein: CASSLGHRGGELFF.

The V gene is TRBV11-3, the J gene TRBJ2-1; the D is unclear. There are 13 residues in the CDR3. Germline values: CDR1 SGHNT, CDR2 YENEEA. V lost 0 bases, J lost 7 bases, and 7 bases lay in between. The CDR3 nucleotides are TGTGCCAGCAGCTTAGAGTACTTAAATGAGCAGTTCTTC. Translated, it gives CASSLEYLNEQFF.

The rearrangement links TRBV7-3 to TRBJ2-1, with D maybe TRBD2 (6 bases). V shed 2 bases and J shed 4 bases, with 18 bases lying between them. This CDR3 is 17 amino acids long. Germline V gene data show CDR1 as SGHTA and CDR2 as FQGTGA. The CDR3 here is CASSLSSGTPRYNEQFF. The CDR3 nucleotides read TGTGCCAGCAGCTTATCTTCCGGGACTCCACGATACAATGAGCAGTTCTTC.

The CDR3 is CANGPGQGRGYTF. The CDR3 bases are TGTGCCAATGGCCCGGGACAGGGGCGAGGCTACACCTTC. The rearrangement joins TRBV10-3 to TRBJ1-2; 10 nucleotides match TRBD1. CDR1 is ENHRY and CDR2 is SYGVKD in the germline V gene. The trim removed 10 bases at V and 8 bases at J, leaving 10 bases unmatched. The CDR3 runs to 13 residues.

The chain carries TRBV6-1 and TRBJ1-4, with 9 bases lining up with TRBD1. The CDR3 runs to 14 residues. Germline V gene sequence: CDR1 MNHNS, CDR2 SASEGT. V lost 9 bases, J lost 5 bases, and 7 bases stayed unmatched. CDR3 residues: CASCLDRGNEKLFF. CDR3 bases: TGTGCCAGTTGCCTGGACAGGGGAAATGAAAAACTGTTTTTT.

V usage is TRBV19 and J usage is TRBJ1-6; TRBD1 matches at 7 bases. The V gene's germline CDR1 is LNHDA and CDR2 SQIVND (reference sequence). There are 15 residues in the CDR3. V lost 1 base and J lost 10; bases outside the gene matches: 7. The CDR3 is CASSIAGRGNSPLHF. In DNA, the CDR3 is TGTGCCAGTAGTATAGCTGGCAGGGGGAACTCACCCCTCCACTTT.

This sequence joins TRBV5-6 and TRBJ2-2; 7 bases map to TRBD2. Germline assignment: CDR1 SGHDT and CDR2 YYEEEE. The CDR3 spans 15 residues. The trim removed 7 bases at V and 0 bases at J, leaving 6 bases unmatched. The CDR3 DNA follows: TGTGCCAGCTCTCGCGGGGGTACGAACACCGGGGAGCTGTTTTTT. The encoded protein is CASSRGGTNTGELFF.

The chain combines TRBV6-1 with TRBJ1-6; D might be TRBD1 (5 bases). The CDR3 contains 15 residues. V was shortened by 3 bases and J by 9 bases, with 15 bases between the two germline ends. Per the germline V gene, CDR1 is MNHNS and CDR2 is SASEGT. The CDR3 protein is CASSDLVGGGSPLHF. In nucleotides, the CDR3 is TGTGCCAGCAGTGATTTGGTGGGGGGAGGTTCACCCCTCCACTTT.

V gene TRBV7-6 combines with J gene TRBJ2-5; unclear D gene. Germline V gene lookup returns CDR1 SGHVS and CDR2 FNYEAQ. The CDR3 loop spans 14 amino acids. V dropped 1 base and J dropped 0 bases, with 6 bases sitting between them. CDR3 nucleotide sequence: TGTGCCAGCAGCTTAGGGCCAGACCAAGAGACCCAGTACTTC. Translation gives CASSLGPDQETQYF. Combining the CDR3 with reference TRBV7-6 and TRBJ2-5 gives the whole variable domain GAGVSQSPRYKVTKRGQDVALRCDPISGHVSLYWYRQALGQGPEFLTYFNYEAQQDKSGLPNDRFSAERPEGSISTLTIQRTEQRDSAMYRCASSLGPDQETQYFGPGTRLLVL.

V is TRBV28 and J is TRBJ2-6, with a weak D call TRBD2 (5 bases). This CDR3 region has 16 residues. Germline CDR1 is MDHEN and CDR2 is SYDVKM. V was pared by 5 bases and J by 6 bases, with 17 bases between. As DNA, the CDR3 is TGTGCCAGCAGTCCCGGGATCTCTCCAGCGGCCAACGTCCTGACTTTC. Its translation: CASSPGISPAANVLTF.

The chain joins TRBV7-2 to TRBJ2-5, with 12 nucleotides matching TRBD2. The CDR3 runs to 15 residues. V was pared by 5 bases and J by 4 bases, with 5 bases of the junction left unmatched. CDR1 and CDR2 from the germline V gene are SGHTA and FQGNSA. CDR3 region: CASSARLAGVETQYF. The CDR3 DNA reads TGTGCCAGCAGCGCGCGACTAGCGGGAGTAGAGACCCAGTACTTC.

The gene calls are TRBV11-2 and TRBJ2-2; 8 bases fit TRBD2. V shed 0 bases, J shed 7 bases, and the junction held 4 bases outside the gene matches. Germline CDR1 and CDR2: SGHAT and FQNNGV. This CDR3 contains 15 residues. CDR3 sequence reads: CASSLEGGRNGELFF. The CDR3 DNA is TGTGCCAGCAGCTTAGAGGGCGGGAGGAACGGGGAGCTGTTTTTT.

This clone was picked up one time. The chain links TRBV5-1 to TRBJ1-1; D is uncertain. The V end was cut by 0 bases, the J end by 11 bases, with 14 bases between. This CDR3 spans 13 amino acids. Germline values: CDR1 SGHRS, CDR2 YFSETQ. Here the CDR3 reads CASSLDLNSGAFF. The CDR3 region has the DNA TGCGCCAGCAGCTTGGATTTGAACAGTGGCGCTTTCTTT.

J is TRBJ1-3 and V is TRBV7-2, with 7 positions matching TRBD1. This CDR3 is built from 16 residues. The germline gives CDR1 SGHTA, CDR2 FQGNSA. V shed 5 bases and J 0 bases; nucleotides not matched to a gene: 7. CDR3 nucleotide sequence: TGTGCCAGCAGCAATGGACAGGACGTCTCTGGAAACACCATATATTTT. Residues: CASSNGQDVSGNTIYF.